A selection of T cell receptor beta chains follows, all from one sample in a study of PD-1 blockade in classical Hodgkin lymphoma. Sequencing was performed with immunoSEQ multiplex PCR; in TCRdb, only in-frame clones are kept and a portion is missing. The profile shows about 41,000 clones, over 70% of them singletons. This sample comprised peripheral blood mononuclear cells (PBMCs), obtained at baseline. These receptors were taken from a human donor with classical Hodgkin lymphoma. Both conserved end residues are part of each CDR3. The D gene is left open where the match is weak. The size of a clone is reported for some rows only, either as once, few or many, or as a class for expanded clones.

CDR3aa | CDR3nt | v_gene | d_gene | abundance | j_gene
CASSLEGPGELFF | TGTGCCAGCAGCTTGGAAGGGCCCGGGGAGCTGTTTTTT | TRBV7-9 | NA | few | TRBJ2-2
CAISDGQGKGKTQYF | TGTGCCATCAGTGATGGGCAGGGGAAGGGAAAGACCCAGTACTTC | TRBV10-3 | NA | few | TRBJ2-5
CASSFNPHEAGRSYGYTF | TGTGCCAGCAGCTTCAACCCCCATGAGGCAGGGAGGTCCTATGGCTACACCTTC | TRBV7-9 | NA | NA | TRBJ1-2
CASSLRRASTDTQYF | TGTGCCAGCAGTTTAAGGAGGGCTAGCACAGATACGCAGTATTTT | TRBV28 | NA | NA | TRBJ2-3
CASSSSDGGQPQHF | TGTGCCAGCAGTTCCTCCGACGGGGGTCAGCCCCAGCATTTT | TRBV6-6 | NA | few | TRBJ1-5
CASSSPVPLLGTSGRLYIQYF | TGTGCCAGCAGTTCCCCGGTCCCCCTACTTGGGACTAGCGGGAGACTGTACATTCAGTACTTC | TRBV28 | TRBD2 | once | TRBJ2-4
CASSWRTPTNEKLFF | TGTGCCAGCAGCTGGCGGACACCGACTAATGAAAAACTGTTTTTT | TRBV5-6 | NA | NA | TRBJ1-4
CASSLARREWLTDTQYF | TGTGCCAGCAGCTTAGCTCGGCGGGAGTGGCTAACAGATACGCAGTATTTT | TRBV7-9 | TRBD2 | NA | TRBJ2-3
CASSLYRDSNYGYTF | TGTGCCAGCAGCTTATACAGGGACAGCAACTATGGCTACACCTTC | TRBV7-2 | TRBD1 | once | TRBJ1-2
CASSPPNAGGRETQYF | TGTGCCAGCTCACCACCGAACGCAGGGGGCCGGGAGACCCAGTACTTC | TRBV18 | TRBD1 | NA | TRBJ2-5
CACLRGLSYEQYF | TGTGCCTGCCTCAGGGGCCTCTCCTACGAGCAGTACTTC | TRBV30 | NA | NA | TRBJ2-7
CASRSIWGPYEQYF | TGCGCCAGCAGATCGATTTGGGGCCCTTACGAGCAGTACTTC | TRBV5-1 | NA | NA | TRBJ2-7
CALRVGTNTGELFF | TGTGCCCTCCGGGTAGGGACCAACACCGGGGAGCTGTTTTTT | TRBV30 | NA | NA | TRBJ2-2
CASSPGGTEAFF | TGTGCCAGCAGCCCCGGGGGGACTGAAGCTTTCTTT | TRBV6-6 | NA | NA | TRBJ1-1
CASSLARGYPQHF | TGTGCCAGCAGCTTAGCCAGGGGATATCCCCAGCATTTT | TRBV7-2 | NA | NA | TRBJ1-5
CASSFPGGGTDTQYF | TGTGCCAGCAGCTTCCCCGGGGGCGGCACAGATACGCAGTATTTT | TRBV7-9 | NA | NA | TRBJ2-3
CASSPLGQGAETQYF | TGTGCCAGTAGTCCCCTGGGGCAGGGGGCTGAGACCCAGTACTTC | TRBV19 | TRBD1 | NA | TRBJ2-5
CASRVRGESSYEQYF | TGTGCCAGTAGGGTACGGGGGGAGAGCTCCTACGAGCAGTACTTC | TRBV19 | TRBD2 | NA | TRBJ2-7
CASSLVDTGELFF | TGTGCCAGCAGCTTAGTCGACACCGGGGAGCTGTTTTTT | TRBV11-3 | NA | NA | TRBJ2-2
CASSLRRWNYEQYF | TGTGCCAGCAGTTTAAGGCGTTGGAACTACGAGCAGTACTTC | TRBV27 | NA | NA | TRBJ2-7
CASSLLGGPGTYEQYF | TGTGCCAGCAGCCTATTAGGGGGCCCGGGGACCTACGAGCAGTACTTC | TRBV27 | TRBD1 | NA | TRBJ2-7
CSVVRTANTEAFF | TGCAGCGTTGTTCGGACGGCGAACACTGAAGCTTTCTTT | TRBV29-1 | NA | NA | TRBJ1-1
CASSLFGITGTNEKLFF | TGTGCCAGCAGTTTATTCGGCATCACGGGGACTAATGAAAAACTGTTTTTT | TRBV28 | NA | few | TRBJ1-4
CASIAGTGYNEQFF | TGTGCCAGCATCGCCGGGACAGGGTACAATGAGCAGTTCTTC | TRBV6-1 | TRBD1 | NA | TRBJ2-1
CASSPLGANVLTF | TGTGCCAGCAGTCCTCTGGGGGCCAACGTCCTGACTTTC | TRBV6-5 | NA | NA | TRBJ2-6
CASSQEFNSYEQYF | TGTGCCAGCAGCCAAGAGTTTAACTCCTACGAGCAGTACTTC | TRBV4-2 | NA | NA | TRBJ2-7
CAWRRIRDTNEKLFF | TGTGCCTGGAGGCGCATTAGGGATACTAATGAAAAACTGTTTTTT | TRBV30 | NA | NA | TRBJ1-4
CASSYGQVTEAFF | TGTGCCAGCAGTTACGGGCAGGTCACTGAAGCTTTCTTT | TRBV6-5 | NA | NA | TRBJ1-1
CASSLGSQTNYGYTF | TGTGCCAGCAGCTTAGGGTCACAGACTAACTATGGCTACACCTTC | TRBV7-8 | NA | NA | TRBJ1-2
CASSQGDSGRHQPQHF | TGTGCCAGCAGCCAAGGTGACTCCGGTCGTCATCAGCCCCAGCATTTT | TRBV14 | NA | NA | TRBJ1-5
CASSALQGVNTEAFF | TGTGCCAGCAGTGCTTTACAGGGCGTGAACACTGAAGCTTTCTTT | TRBV6-5 | NA | medium-sized | TRBJ1-1
CASSLGGLINEQFF | TGTGCCAGCAGCTTAGGGGGACTGATCAATGAGCAGTTCTTC | TRBV7-8 | NA | few | TRBJ2-1